This entry describes one T cell receptor beta chain. Its antigen is not identified. This specimen belongs to a study of shared clonotypes between healthy human individuals. Study in general: CD4 naive and memory got three plates each, CD8 naive two, CD8 memory one.

Germline values: CDR1 MNHNS, CDR2 SASEGT. V was shortened by 7 bases and J by 3 bases, with 16 bases between the two germline ends. There are 14 residues in the CDR3. TCRdb's copy holds only in-frame clones and misses some; the assay was immunoSEQ multiplex PCR. The data show under 1 million clones, 85% to 95% seen once. Naive CD8 cells were CD45RO-negative, positively selected for CCR7, excluding terminally differentiated effector memory CD45RA+ cells. Study-level findings and limits: Larger estimated richness was generally seen in naive subsets than in memory subsets. In this cohort, only blood was sampled, and tissue repertoires likely differ. Relative to clonotypes present in all four donors, those not shared had lower generation probabilities.

The chain links TRBV6-1 to TRBJ2-7; D ambiguous. The origin of this receptor is a man aged 25 to 40 in good health. Specimen: naive CD8+ T cells sorted from blood. CDR3 sequence (DNA): TGTGCCAGCATCTGGGCACAGAATGACTACGAGCAGTACTTC. Translation: CASIWAQNDYEQYF.